One sample yielded the 18 T cell receptor beta chains listed below, sequenced in a study of T cell changes during pregnancy in multiple sclerosis. This table comes from immunoSEQ multiplex PCR, and its TCRdb copy is limited to in-frame clones, with some not included. The sample lists fewer than 50,000 clones, 91% occurring once. The material was CD8+ T cells from peripheral blood mononuclear cells, obtained after pregnancy. These receptors were collected from a female donor with multiple sclerosis, enrolled in a pregnancy study.

The chain couples TRBV15 to TRBJ2-6; D is unclear. Germline V gives CDR1 LNHNV, CDR2 YYDKDF (reference sequence). V was pared by 1 base and J by 0 bases, with 13 bases between. The CDR3 runs 18 residues. CDR3 sequence (DNA): TGTGCCACCAGCAGAGCAAGTGACTCAAGCTCTGGGGCCAACGTCCTGACTTTC. This sequence encodes CATSRASDSSSGANVLTF.

CDR3 loop: CASSVGTGANTEAFF. The CDR3 DNA sequence: TGTGCCAGTAGTGTGGGAACAGGGGCGAACACTGAAGCTTTCTTT. The chain employs TRBV19 and TRBJ1-1; 7 nucleotides match TRBD1. This CDR3 is built from 15 residues. Trimming at V came to 5 bases and at J to 1 base, leaving 7 bases not matched to a gene. Germline CDR1 reads LNHDA; CDR2 reads SQIVND (reference sequence).

V is TRBV6-5 and J is TRBJ1-1, with unresolved D. CDR3 length: 15 residues. Germline CDR1 reads MNHEY; CDR2 reads SVGAGI. V lost 0 bases to trimming and J lost 0 bases, with 8 bases between them. DNA for the CDR3: TGTGCCAGCAGTTACTCGAGGTCCTTGAACACTGAAGCTTTCTTT. Its protein is CASSYSRSLNTEAFF.

V and J are TRBV6-6 and TRBJ2-7; weak D call: TRBD1 (5 bases). The germline gives CDR1 MNHNY, CDR2 SVGAGI (reference sequence). V was shortened by 5 bases and J by 2 bases, with 10 bases between the two germline ends. CDR3 size: 13 residues. CDR3 sequence reads: CASSNDSPYEQYF. In DNA form, the CDR3 reads TGTGCCAGCAGTAACGACAGCCCCTACGAGCAGTACTTC.

This sequence joins TRBV4-2 and TRBJ2-1, with 13 nucleotides matching TRBD2. With 1 base clipped from V and 1 base from J, the junction kept 7 bases outside the gene matches. Germline V lookup: CDR1 LGHNA, CDR2 YNFKEQ. The CDR3 covers 19 residues. CDR3 sequence reads: CASSQVVLAGGRSYNEQFF. Written as DNA, the CDR3 is TGTGCCAGCAGCCAAGTGGTACTAGCGGGGGGGCGGTCCTACAATGAGCAGTTCTTC.

The V call is TRBV6-5, the J call TRBJ2-7; unclear D gene. Germline CDR1 is MNHEY and CDR2 is SVGAGI. V shed 6 bases and J shed 4 bases, with 10 bases lying between them. This CDR3 comprises 12 residues. DNA of the CDR3: TGTGCCAGCAGCGTCAGTAAATACGAGCAGTACTTC. Protein product: CASSVSKYEQYF.

The chain is built from TRBV27 and TRBJ2-1, with 8 bases lining up with TRBD1. Per the germline V gene, CDR1 is MNHEY and CDR2 is SMNVEV (reference sequence). After removal of 7 bases from V and 9 bases from J, the junction contained 5 bases not matched to a gene. CDR3 size: 12 residues. The CDR3 region is CASTSGGSEQFF. CDR3 in DNA: TGTGCCAGCACATCAGGGGGCAGTGAGCAGTTCTTC.

This chain joins TRBV11-3 and TRBJ2-3; a weak D match, TRBD1 (5 bases). Germline V gene lookup returns CDR1 SGHNT and CDR2 YENEEA. This CDR3 has 14 residues. V was pared by 6 bases and J by 2 bases, with 12 bases between. The CDR3 reads CASSKDSYTDTQYF. CDR3 sequence (DNA): TGTGCCAGCAGTAAAGACAGCTACACAGATACGCAGTATTTT.

V usage is TRBV7-6 and J usage is TRBJ2-7, with 10 bases aligning to TRBD1. The CDR3 has 15 amino acids. Germline assignment: CDR1 SGHVS and CDR2 FNYEAQ. Germline trimming cut 5 bases from V and 7 bases from J; bases unmatched to any gene: 11. The CDR3 here is CASSLYLGTGEEQYF. For the CDR3, the DNA is TGTGCCAGCAGCCTTTATCTAGGGACAGGGGAGGAGCAGTACTTC. Variable domain in full (rest from reference TRBV7-6 and TRBJ2-7): GAGVSQSPRYKVTKRGQDVALRCDPISGHVSLYWYRQALGQGPEFLTYFNYEAQQDKSGLPNDRFSAERPEGSISTLTIQRTEQRDSAMYRCASSLYLGTGEEQYFGPGTRLTVT.

The chain uses TRBV29-1 and TRBJ2-2; no clear D. The CDR3 is made up of 13 amino acids. Germline-derived CDR1 and CDR2 are SQVTM and ANQGSEA. With 1 base removed from V and 6 bases from J, the gap between germline ends came to 9 bases. DNA for the CDR3: TGCAGCGTTGAAGGTGCTGCGGCCGGGGAGCTGTTTTTT. This translates into CSVEGAAAGELFF.

The chain recombines TRBV2 with TRBJ1-2; no clear D gene. Germline-derived CDR1 and CDR2 are SNHLY and FYNNEI. V dropped 4 bases and J dropped 4 bases, with 7 bases sitting between them. This CDR3 has 12 residues. CDR3 DNA: TGTGCCAGCAGTGGTTTGGCCTATGGCTACACCTTC. It specifies CASSGLAYGYTF.

This chain links TRBV7-9 with TRBJ1-2; perhaps TRBD1 as D (5 bases). The V gene's germline CDR1 is SEHNR and CDR2 FQNEAQ (reference sequence). Deletions cut 6 bases from V and 5 bases from J, with 10 bases between. This CDR3 spans 12 amino acids. The CDR3 loop is CASRSGGYGYTF. The DNA of the CDR3 is TGTGCCAGCAGGTCGGGGGGGTATGGCTACACCTTC.

The chain links TRBV5-4 to TRBJ2-7; 9 bases line up with TRBD1. The CDR3 spans 14 residues. After removal of 4 bases from V and 4 bases from J, the junction contained 6 bases not matched to a gene. Per germline, CDR1 SGHNT and CDR2 YYREEE (reference sequence). The CDR3 sequence: CASSPGTGPYEQYF. CDR3 coding DNA: TGTGCCAGCAGCCCCGGGACAGGGCCATACGAGCAGTACTTC.

J is TRBJ2-2 and V is TRBV6-5; tentatively, D is TRBD1 (5 bases). The germline CDR1 and CDR2 sequences are MNHEY and SVGAGI. This CDR3 spans 16 amino acids. V was pared by 0 bases and J by 0 bases, with 8 bases between. The CDR3 is CASSYSMGPNTGELFF. In DNA form, the CDR3 reads TGTGCCAGCAGTTACTCGATGGGGCCGAACACCGGGGAGCTGTTTTTT.

This chain connects TRBV15 to TRBJ2-1, with 11 bases aligning to TRBD2. The CDR3 loop spans 16 amino acids. The J segment lost 6 bases and the V segment lost 0 bases, leaving 4 bases of the junction unmatched. Germline-derived CDR1 and CDR2 are LNHNV and YYDKDF (reference sequence). DNA for the CDR3: TGTGCCACCAGCAGAGATAGAGGGACTAGCGGCAATGAGCAGTTCTTC. Residues: CATSRDRGTSGNEQFF.

This clone has a single count. CDR3 in DNA: TGTGCCAGCAGCGCCCTGTTTTACAATGAGCAGTTCTTC. This sequence encodes CASSALFYNEQFF. V is TRBV9 and J is TRBJ2-1, with unresolved D. The V gene lost 3 bases and the J gene lost 4 bases, with 8 bases spanning the gap. This CDR3 contains 13 residues. CDR1 is SGDLS and CDR2 is YYNGEE in the germline V gene.

This clone was picked up one time. The chain combines TRBV27 with TRBJ2-6; D is unclear. This CDR3 is 14 amino acids long. V was cut by 7 bases and J by 0 bases, with 7 bases left in between. CDR1 is MNHEY, CDR2 SMNVEV, per germline (reference sequence). CDR3 nucleotides: TGTGCCAGCAACAGTGGCTCTGGGGCCAACGTCCTGACTTTC. Translation: CASNSGSGANVLTF.

The CDR3 DNA reads TGTGCCAGCAGCTTAGCAGCGTATCAGCCCCAGCATTTT. Translation: CASSLAAYQPQHF. This chain connects TRBV7-2 to TRBJ1-5; D remains ambiguous. In germline, CDR1 is SGHTA, CDR2 FQGNSA. There are 13 residues in the CDR3. V was trimmed by 0 bases and J by 5 bases, leaving 5 bases between them.